A selection of T cell receptor beta chains follows, all from one sample in a study of T cell repertoires in cytomegalovirus infection. MiXCR, run by TCRdb on the reads, gives a single entry per CDR3 protein. The sample carries roughly 500,000 distinct CDR3 sequences, approximately 15% recorded once. The sequenced sample was CD8+ T cells from PBMCs. These receptor sequences come from a human donor in good health (CMV status not recorded). Some clones in this sample may be carry-over from other donors' samples. Each CDR3 is given with its conserved first and last residue. D genes are given only for firm matches. Rows give clone size only sometimes, using once, few, many, or a class for an expanded clone.

few	NA	13	TRBV5-1	TRBJ2-2	CASSLPGPGELFF
many	NA	14	TRBV11-2	TRBJ2-4	CASSLWEKKNIQYF
few	NA	14	TRBV6-1	TRBJ2-5	CASSAVRGTETQYF
NA	TRBD1	15	TRBV20-1	TRBJ1-1	CSARDRDRAGAEAFF
many	NA	13	TRBV6-1	TRBJ2-1	CASSEAPGNEQFF
NA	TRBD2	16	TRBV11-2	TRBJ2-7	CASSLPTSGREYEQYF
many	NA	17	TRBV7-9	TRBJ2-6	CASSPRQAVSGANVLTF
NA	NA	15	TRBV6-6	TRBJ1-2	CASSYSTRANYGYTF
NA	NA	16	TRBV11-2	TRBJ1-6	CASSPWETANNSPLHF
many	NA	13	TRBV12-3/TRBV12-4	TRBJ1-1	CASRPQENTEAFF
NA	NA	13	TRBV6-6	TRBJ1-3	CASSYSLTDTIYF
many	NA	16	TRBV7-9	TRBJ1-4	CASSTNRDTTNEKLFF
NA	TRBD1	17	TRBV15	TRBJ1-1	CATSRGYPGQGDTEAFF
many	TRBD1	14	TRBV6-1	TRBJ2-7	CASSEDHRGAEQYF
many	NA	17	TRBV28	TRBJ1-1	CASSLTQASPANTEAFF
few	NA	16	TRBV6-1	TRBJ2-7	CASSLAGSTEGTEQYF
many	NA	14	TRBV6-1	TRBJ1-5	CASIGRKIDEPQHF
NA	NA	13	TRBV6-5	TRBJ1-3	CASSSFVGDTIYF
few	TRBD1	13	TRBV4-3	TRBJ1-1	CASSRGQGVGAFF
NA	TRBD2	16	TRBV12-3/TRBV12-4	TRBJ2-1	CASSLVGLAGHNEQFF
few	TRBD1	17	TRBV6-1	TRBJ1-4	CASSEGYRGGENEKLFF
many	NA	13	TRBV29-1	TRBJ2-1	CSVEQDYPNEQFF
NA	TRBD2	13	TRBV27	TRBJ2-7	CASSFSVGGREYF
many	NA	15	TRBV15	TRBJ1-1	CATSRDLGLNTEAFF
many	NA	12	TRBV11-2	TRBJ2-1	CASSLGTVEQFF
many	NA	13	TRBV19	TRBJ1-1	CASSVGMNTEAFF
few	TRBD2	16	TRBV11-3	TRBJ2-1	CASSSYTSGDYNEQFF
many	NA	15	TRBV7-9	TRBJ2-1	CASSPTTGFHHEQFF
many	TRBD2	18	TRBV6-5	TRBJ2-1	CASSYSSLAGGSGDEQFF
NA	TRBD2	14	TRBV5-6	TRBJ2-5	CASSALAGMETQYF
few	NA	13	TRBV30	TRBJ1-6	CAWSQDYNSPLHF
few	NA	14	TRBV29-1	TRBJ2-5	CSVDGTSFSETQYF
many	NA	13	TRBV6-4	TRBJ2-2	CASSAGATGELFF
NA	TRBD1	14	TRBV4-1	TRBJ2-5	CASSQAQGVETQYF
NA	TRBD1	12	TRBV27	TRBJ2-7	CATSEGGLVQYF
many	NA	13	TRBV12-3/TRBV12-4	TRBJ1-1	CASSYTLDREAFF
many	TRBD2	16	TRBV11-2	TRBJ2-3	CASSPGLAGGVDTQYF
NA	NA	13	TRBV10-1	TRBJ1-3	CASQPLDGNTIYF
many	TRBD1	16	TRBV7-8	TRBJ2-1	CASSTRGKSSYNEQFF
many	TRBD1	15	TRBV6-5	TRBJ2-7	CASSYSGTGGYEQYF
few	NA	15	TRBV2	TRBJ2-2	CASSEGSANTGELFF
NA	NA	18	TRBV12-3/TRBV12-4	TRBJ1-1	CASTPTPGPRALNTEAFF
many	NA	11	TRBV30	TRBJ2-7	CAWSLSYEQYF
NA	TRBD1	15	TRBV29-1	TRBJ2-1	CSVVVRDRVYNEQFF
NA	NA	15	TRBV27	TRBJ2-7	CASSLSSPSSYEQYF
NA	NA	14	TRBV29-1	TRBJ1-2	CSVSREKSPNGYTF
NA	NA	16	TRBV4-1	TRBJ2-1	CASSQGEGNSYNEQFF
NA	TRBD2	16	TRBV19	TRBJ2-5	CASSNKLAGGWETQYF
many	NA	15	TRBV7-7	TRBJ2-3	CASSSGPSSTDTQYF
many	NA	16	TRBV27	TRBJ1-1	CASSFSWDNQNTEAFF
few	NA	12	TRBV19	TRBJ1-1	CASKDRNTEAFF
few	NA	15	TRBV19	TRBJ1-2	CASSVRDRLNYGYTF
NA	NA	16	TRBV27	TRBJ2-7	CASSLGGTLSSYEQYF
NA	NA	14	TRBV12-3/TRBV12-4	TRBJ2-3	CASGGQTSTDTQYF
few	TRBD1	14	TRBV7-6	TRBJ1-4	CASSSGQRNEKLFF